A single sample gave rise to the 16 T cell receptor beta chains below, sequenced in a study of shared clonotypes between healthy human individuals. The assay was immunoSEQ multiplex PCR, and TCRdb's table has in-frame clones only and misses some. The sample yields hundreds of thousands of clones, 90% to 97% seen once. The naive CD8 subset, CD45RO-negative cells positively selected for CCR7, excluded terminally differentiated effector memory CD45RA+ cells. Sequenced: naive CD8+ T cells sorted from blood. The receptor set was obtained from a woman in her 30s in good health.

The chain uses TRBV29-1 and TRBJ2-1, with TRBD2 matching 11 bases. CDR3 length: 16 amino acids. Looked up from germline, CDR1 is SQVTM and CDR2 is ANQGSEA. V lost 0 bases to trimming and J lost 12 bases; unmatched junction nucleotides: 13. The CDR3 DNA reads TGCAGCGTTGAAGACTCGACTAGCGGGACTTTCGGGGTGCAGTTCTTC. It codes for CSVEDSTSGTFGVQFF.

V is TRBV5-1 and J is TRBJ1-5, with unresolved D. Trimming pared 3 bases from V and 5 bases from J, leaving 3 bases between. The CDR3 consists of 11 residues. In germline, CDR1 is SGHRS, CDR2 YFSETQ. CDR3 amino acids: CASSWDQPQHF. The CDR3 bases are TGCGCCAGCAGCTGGGATCAGCCCCAGCATTTT.

This chain connects TRBV19 to TRBJ2-7; D possibly corresponds to TRBD2 (6 bases). V was cut by 5 bases and J by 0 bases, with 11 bases left in between. The V gene's germline CDR1 is LNHDA and CDR2 SQIVND (reference sequence). CDR3 size: 14 residues. In DNA form, the CDR3 reads TGTGCCAGTAGTCTCCCGGGACTCTCCTACGAGCAGTACTTC. It translates to CASSLPGLSYEQYF.

The V and J genes are TRBV11-1 and TRBJ2-5; no reliable D call. The CDR3 is made up of 12 amino acids. Germline V gives CDR1 SGHAT, CDR2 FQDESV (reference sequence). V was pared by 3 bases and J by 5 bases, with 7 bases between. In nucleotides, the CDR3 is TGTGCCAGCAGCTTCGCGTGGGAGACCCAGTACTTC. Translation: CASSFAWETQYF. Full variable domain (rest looked up from reference TRBV11-1 and TRBJ2-5): EAEVAQSPRYKITEKSQAVAFWCDPISGHATLYWYRQILGQGPELLVQFQDESVVDDSQLPKDRFSAERLKGVDSTLKIQPAELGDSAMYLCASSFAWETQYFGPGTRLLVL.

Turning to this clone: In the same sample, other DNA sequences code for this CDR3. The chain carries TRBV28 and TRBJ1-5; 9 nucleotides align to TRBD1. This CDR3 region has 14 residues. The germline V gene has CDR1 MDHEN and CDR2 SYDVKM. V lost 6 bases, J lost 6 bases, and 6 bases stayed unmatched. DNA for the CDR3: TGTGCCAGCAGCCCGACAGGGGGTAGTCAGCCCCAGCATTTT. This encodes CASSPTGGSQPQHF.

The chain is built from TRBV2 and TRBJ2-1; weak D call: TRBD1 (6 bases). Germline values: CDR1 SNHLY, CDR2 FYNNEI. The CDR3 consists of 15 residues. Trimming stripped 7 bases from V and 3 bases from J, with 16 bases between. The CDR3 DNA reads as TGTGCCAGCATACCGGGACAAAATCACTACAATGAGCAGTTCTTC. It specifies CASIPGQNHYNEQFF. The full variable domain, its missing parts supplied by reference TRBV2 and TRBJ2-1, is EPEVTQTPSHQVTQMGQEVILRCVPISNHLYFYWYRQILGQKVEFLVSFYNNEISEKSEIFDDQFSVERPDGSNFTLKIRSTKLEDSAMYFCASIPGQNHYNEQFFGPGTRLTVL.

The chain links TRBV25-1 to TRBJ2-1, with D perhaps being TRBD1 or TRBD2 (6 bases each). Deletions cut 8 bases from V and 8 bases from J, with 13 bases between. Germline V gene sequence: CDR1 MGHDK, CDR2 SYGVNS. The CDR3 has 12 amino acids. This CDR3 is CASGEGGHEQFF. The CDR3 bases are TGTGCCAGCGGAGAGGGGGGCCATGAGCAGTTCTTC.

The V call is TRBV11-2, the J call TRBJ2-3; D gene unclear. Germline V gene data show CDR1 as SGHAT and CDR2 as FQNNGV. V was trimmed by 0 bases and J by 4 bases, leaving 11 bases between them. The CDR3 runs to 15 residues. CDR3 in amino acids: CASSLDGVRPDTQYF. CDR3 sequence (DNA): TGTGCCAGCAGCTTAGATGGGGTCAGGCCAGATACGCAGTATTTT.

The chain uses TRBV28 and TRBJ1-6; D might be TRBD1 (6 bases). Germline V CDR1 and CDR2: MDHEN, SYDVKM. The CDR3 sequence is 15 residues long. V was cut by 6 bases and J by 7 bases, with 16 bases left in between. CDR3 sequence: CASSRVGGTNSPLHF. DNA of the CDR3: TGTGCCAGCAGCCGTGTGGGGGGGACAAATTCACCCCTCCACTTT.

The rearrangement uses TRBV29-1 and TRBJ2-7; the D gene is possibly TRBD1 (6 bases). CDR3 length: 14 amino acids. Germline assignment: CDR1 SQVTM and CDR2 ANQGSEA. The ends were cut back, 3 bases at V and 2 bases at J, with 14 bases in the middle. DNA for the CDR3: TGCAGCGTTGAGATACAGGGAACCCCCTACGAGCAGTACTTC. This sequence encodes CSVEIQGTPYEQYF.

CDR3 residues: CASHLVVGYNEQFF. The CDR3 DNA sequence: TGTGCCAGCCATTTAGTCGTAGGGTACAATGAGCAGTTCTTC. This chain connects TRBV5-6 to TRBJ2-1; D is unresolved. Per the germline V gene, CDR1 is SGHDT and CDR2 is YYEEEE. V was clipped by 7 bases and J by 4 bases, with 15 bases between them. The CDR3 has 14 amino acids.

The chain employs TRBV5-4 and TRBJ1-2, with 7 bases aligning to TRBD1. This CDR3 contains 13 residues. V was pared by 4 bases and J by 6 bases, with 6 bases of the junction left unmatched. The V gene's germline CDR1 is SGHNT and CDR2 YYREEE (reference sequence). The DNA of the CDR3 is TGTGCCAGCAGCGCGACAGGGTATGATGGCTACACCTTC. It codes for CASSATGYDGYTF.

Comments on this clone: The same CDR3 can be traced to other DNA sequences in this sample. J is TRBJ2-1 and V is TRBV27, with 12 bases lining up with TRBD2. J gave up 7 bases and V 8 bases, and 3 bases lay outside the gene matches. The length of the CDR3 is 13 residues. The germline gives CDR1 MNHEY, CDR2 SMNVEV (reference sequence). The CDR3 DNA sequence: TGTGCCAGCGGACTAGCGGGAAGAAATGAGCAGTTCTTC. It yields the protein CASGLAGRNEQFF.

The chain carries TRBV9 and TRBJ2-3, with D perhaps given as TRBD1 or TRBD2 (8 bases each). This CDR3 has 16 amino acids. Germline values: CDR1 SGDLS, CDR2 YYNGEE. Between the trimmed V and J ends, which lost 3 bases and 1 base, there was a span of 15 bases. In nucleotides, the CDR3 is TGTGCCAGCAGCGCGGGGGGGACAGGAGGCACAGATACGCAGTATTTT. Protein: CASSAGGTGGTDTQYF.

The V and J genes are TRBV11-2 and TRBJ1-3, with a tentative D call TRBD1 (6 bases). The CDR3 runs 18 residues. CDR1 and CDR2 from the germline V gene are SGHAT and FQNNGV. Trimming removed 5 bases from V and 4 bases from J, with 24 bases in between. The CDR3 is CASSLEWTALRLGNTIYF. The CDR3 bases are TGTGCCAGCAGCCTTGAATGGACAGCCCTGAGATTGGGAAACACCATATATTTT.

The chain employs TRBV5-6 and TRBJ2-7, with 9 bases aligning to TRBD2. Unmatched junction bases numbered 2, after V lost 1 base and J lost 3 bases. The CDR3 length is 14 residues. Germline-derived CDR1 and CDR2 are SGHDT and YYEEEE. CDR3 bases: TGTGCCAGCAGCTTGACTAGCGGGTTCTACGAGCAGTACTTC. Its translation: CASSLTSGFYEQYF. Combining the CDR3 with reference TRBV5-6 and TRBJ2-7 gives the whole variable domain DAGVTQSPTHLIKTRGQQVTLRCSPKSGHDTVSWYQQALGQGPQFIFQYYEEEERQRGNFPDRFSGHQFPNYSSELNVNALLLGDSALYLCASSLTSGFYEQYFGPGTRLTVT.